This T cell receptor beta chain comes out of a study of tumor-infiltrating lymphocytes in primary liver carcinoma. Notes on this clonotype: A much larger clone differs by one base, so this may be a read error.

The CDR3 is made up of 14 amino acids. Trimming stripped 4 bases from V and 8 bases from J, with 15 bases between. The germline V gene has CDR1 WNHNN and CDR2 SYGVQD (reference sequence). The blood RNA (from unsorted whole blood) was obtained, and germline DNA was also extracted. TCR beta cDNA was made from 450 to 550 ng total RNA with a constant-region primer. Three nested multiplex PCR rounds, a slightly modified ARM-PCR method, built the TCR beta libraries. The study ran its first two PCR rounds for around 10 cycles each, using TRBV1-TRBV30 forward primers and a C-beta reverse primer. TCRdb re-analysed the multiplex PCR reads in MiXCR, keeping a single row per CDR3 protein. The table includes 320,000 or so distinct CDR3 sequences, approximately 65% detected once.

The source material was peripheral blood. This chain uses TRBV10-1 with TRBJ1-3, with a tentative D call TRBD1 (5 bases). The clonotype originates from a middle-aged man with primary liver carcinoma and hepatitis B virus infection. Here the CDR3 DNA reads TGCGCCAGCAGTGCCGGGACGCACAGACACACCATATATTTT. As protein: CASSAGTHRHTIYF.